The subject of this entry is one T cell receptor (beta chain). What it binds is not known. The sample belongs to a study of cytomegalovirus exposure and HLA in healthy donors. Notes on the study in general: HLA-A and HLA-B allele assignments for most subjects were reportedly predicted accurately using TCR beta sequences.

Primers: 60 Vbeta forward and 13 Jbeta reverse. The repertoire was sequenced with immunoSEQ multiplex PCR; TCRdb's copy has only in-frame clones and lacks some. The sample carries more than 120,000 clones, roughly 76% recorded once. Trimming took 4 bases from V and 7 from J, leaving 8 bases between them. The CDR3 contains 11 residues. Looked up from germline, CDR1 is SGHTA and CDR2 is FQGNSA. Unrecorded immune exposure was likely among donors, who were nominally healthy when sampled. The specimen was PBMCs. This TCR came from a young woman in good health and CMV-seronegative. The chain is built from TRBV7-2 and TRBJ2-7; D might be TRBD1 (5 bases). The CDR3 DNA sequence: TGTGCCAGCAGCTCAGGGCGAGAGCAGTACTTC. It encodes CASSSGREQYF.